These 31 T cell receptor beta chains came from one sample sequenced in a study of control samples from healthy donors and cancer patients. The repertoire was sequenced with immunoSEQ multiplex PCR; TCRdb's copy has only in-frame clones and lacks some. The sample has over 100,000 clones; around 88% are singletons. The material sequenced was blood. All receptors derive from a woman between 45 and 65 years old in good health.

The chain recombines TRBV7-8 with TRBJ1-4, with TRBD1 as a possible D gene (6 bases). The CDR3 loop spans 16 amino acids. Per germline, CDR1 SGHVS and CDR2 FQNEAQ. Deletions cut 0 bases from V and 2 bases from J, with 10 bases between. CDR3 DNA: TGTGCCAGCAGCTTAGCCGAGGGGGGGACTAATGAAAAACTGTTTTTT. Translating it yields CASSLAEGGTNEKLFF.

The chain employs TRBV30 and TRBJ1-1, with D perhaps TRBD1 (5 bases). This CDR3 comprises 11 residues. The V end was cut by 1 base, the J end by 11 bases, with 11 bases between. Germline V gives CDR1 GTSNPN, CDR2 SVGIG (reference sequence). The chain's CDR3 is CAWSEAGTAFF. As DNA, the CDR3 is TGTGCCTGGAGTGAAGCGGGGACTGCTTTCTTT.

CDR3 sequence reads: CASSLWGQTYGYTF. In DNA, the CDR3 is TGTGCCAGCTCTCTTTGGGGGCAGACCTATGGCTACACCTTC. The V gene is TRBV18, the J gene TRBJ1-2; the D gene is possibly TRBD1 (6 bases). CDR3 size: 14 residues. CDR1 and CDR2 (germline): KGHSH, LQKENI. V lost 6 bases and J 4 bases, leaving 15 bases between the germline ends.

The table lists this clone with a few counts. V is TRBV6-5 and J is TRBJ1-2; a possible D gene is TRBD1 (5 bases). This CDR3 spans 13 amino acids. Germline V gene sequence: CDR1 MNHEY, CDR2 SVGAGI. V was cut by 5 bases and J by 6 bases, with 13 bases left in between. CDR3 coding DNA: TGTGCCAGCAGTCCCGGGGGGTATCATGGCTACACCTTC. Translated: CASSPGGYHGYTF.

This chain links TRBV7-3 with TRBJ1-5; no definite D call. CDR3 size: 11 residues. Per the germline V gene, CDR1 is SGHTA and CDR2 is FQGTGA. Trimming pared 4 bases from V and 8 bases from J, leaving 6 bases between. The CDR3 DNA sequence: TGTGCCAGCAGCTCGGCGGAGCCCCAGCATTTT. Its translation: CASSSAEPQHF.

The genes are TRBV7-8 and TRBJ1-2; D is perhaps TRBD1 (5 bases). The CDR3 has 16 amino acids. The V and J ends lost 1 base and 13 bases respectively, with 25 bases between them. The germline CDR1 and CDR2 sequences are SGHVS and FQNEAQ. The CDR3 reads CASSLGYVWRPWGCTF. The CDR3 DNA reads TGTGCCAGCAGCTTAGGTTATGTCTGGAGACCGTGGGGGTGCACCTTC.

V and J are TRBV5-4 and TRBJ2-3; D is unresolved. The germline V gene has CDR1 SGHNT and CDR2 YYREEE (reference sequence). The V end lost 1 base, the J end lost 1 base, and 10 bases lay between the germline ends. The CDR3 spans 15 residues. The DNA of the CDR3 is TGTGCCAGCAGCTTGATGTCAGTCGGCACAGATACGCAGTATTTT. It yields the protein CASSLMSVGTDTQYF. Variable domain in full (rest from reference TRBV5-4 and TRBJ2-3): ETGVTQSPTHLIKTRGQQVTLRCSSQSGHNTVSWYQQALGQGPQFIFQYYREEENGRGNFPPRFSGLQFPNYSSELNVNALELDDSALYLCASSLMSVGTDTQYFGPGTRLTVL.

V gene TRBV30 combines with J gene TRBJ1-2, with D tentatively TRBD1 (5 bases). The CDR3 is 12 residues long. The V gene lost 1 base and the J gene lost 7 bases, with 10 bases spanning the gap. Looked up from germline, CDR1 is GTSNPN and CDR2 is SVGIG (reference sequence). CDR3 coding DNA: TGTGCCTGGAGTGGGAAGGGACCTGGCTACACCTTC. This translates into CAWSGKGPGYTF.

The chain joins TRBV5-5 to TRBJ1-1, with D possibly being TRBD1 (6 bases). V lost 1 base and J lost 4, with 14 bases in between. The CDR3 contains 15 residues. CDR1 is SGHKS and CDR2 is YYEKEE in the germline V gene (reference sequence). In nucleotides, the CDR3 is TGTGCCAGCAGCTTGCTACTTACAGGGAGCACTGAAGCTTTCTTT. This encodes CASSLLLTGSTEAFF.

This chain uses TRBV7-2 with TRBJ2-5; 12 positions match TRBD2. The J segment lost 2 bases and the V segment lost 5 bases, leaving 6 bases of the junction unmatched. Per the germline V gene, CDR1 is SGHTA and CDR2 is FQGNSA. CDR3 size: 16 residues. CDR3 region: CASSMGGLAGQETQYF. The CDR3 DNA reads TGTGCCAGCAGCATGGGGGGACTAGCGGGTCAAGAGACCCAGTACTTC.

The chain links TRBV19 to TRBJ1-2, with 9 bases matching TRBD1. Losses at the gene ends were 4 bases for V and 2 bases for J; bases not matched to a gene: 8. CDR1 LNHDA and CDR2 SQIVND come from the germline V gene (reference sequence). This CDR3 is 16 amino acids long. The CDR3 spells CASSKGTGSSNYGYTF. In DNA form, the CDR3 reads TGTGCCAGTAGTAAAGGGACAGGGAGTAGCAACTATGGCTACACCTTC.

The CDR3 reads CASSGRTVRNYGYTF. DNA of the CDR3: TGTGCCAGCAGCGGACGGACAGTGAGAAACTATGGCTACACCTTC. This chain uses TRBV11-2 with TRBJ1-2; maybe TRBD1 (6 bases). This CDR3 comprises 15 residues. Trimming took 5 bases from V and 2 from J, leaving 15 bases between them. Germline V gene data show CDR1 as SGHAT and CDR2 as FQNNGV.

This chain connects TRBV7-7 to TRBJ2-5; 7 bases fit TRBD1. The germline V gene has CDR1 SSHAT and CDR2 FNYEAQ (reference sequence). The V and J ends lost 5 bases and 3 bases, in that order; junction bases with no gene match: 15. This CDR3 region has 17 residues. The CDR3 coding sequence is TGTGCCAGCAGCACAGGGGTCCCGGCAGCGGCTGAAGAGACCCAGTACTTC. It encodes CASSTGVPAAAEETQYF.

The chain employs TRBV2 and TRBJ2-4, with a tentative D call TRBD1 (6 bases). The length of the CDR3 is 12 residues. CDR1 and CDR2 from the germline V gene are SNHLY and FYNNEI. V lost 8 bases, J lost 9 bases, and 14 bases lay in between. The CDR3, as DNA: TGTGCCAGCGGAGACAGGTCAGGCATTCAGTACTTC. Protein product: CASGDRSGIQYF.

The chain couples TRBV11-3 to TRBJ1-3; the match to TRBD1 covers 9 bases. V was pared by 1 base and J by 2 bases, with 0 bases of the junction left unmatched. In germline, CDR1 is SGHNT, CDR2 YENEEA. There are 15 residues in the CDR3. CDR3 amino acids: CASSLGTGAGNTIYF. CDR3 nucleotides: TGTGCCAGCAGCTTAGGGACAGGGGCTGGAAACACCATATATTTT.

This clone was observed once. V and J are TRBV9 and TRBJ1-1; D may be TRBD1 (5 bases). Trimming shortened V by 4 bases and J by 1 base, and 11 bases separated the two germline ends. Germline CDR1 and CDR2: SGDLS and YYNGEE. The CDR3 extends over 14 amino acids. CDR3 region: CASSPRQQNTEAFF. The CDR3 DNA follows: TGTGCCAGCAGCCCACGACAGCAGAACACTGAAGCTTTCTTT.

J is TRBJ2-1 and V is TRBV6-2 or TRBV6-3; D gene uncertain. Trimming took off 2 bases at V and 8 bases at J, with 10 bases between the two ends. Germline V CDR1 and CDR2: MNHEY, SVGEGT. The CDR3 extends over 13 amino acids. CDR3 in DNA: TGTGCCAGCAGTTACACCTCACCCTATGAGCAGTTCTTC. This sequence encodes CASSYTSPYEQFF.

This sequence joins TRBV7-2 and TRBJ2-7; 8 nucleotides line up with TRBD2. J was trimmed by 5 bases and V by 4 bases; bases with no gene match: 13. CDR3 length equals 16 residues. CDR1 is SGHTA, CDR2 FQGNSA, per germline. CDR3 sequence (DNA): TGTGCCAGCAGCTCCCCAGCGGGAGTCCACCAAAACGAGCAGTACGTC. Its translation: CASSSPAGVHQNEQYV.

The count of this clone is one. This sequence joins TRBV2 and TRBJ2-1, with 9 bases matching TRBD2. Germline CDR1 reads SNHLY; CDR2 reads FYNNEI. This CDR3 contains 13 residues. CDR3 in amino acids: CAYPRREGSEQFF. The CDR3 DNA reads TGTGCTTATCCACGGCGGGAGGGTAGTGAGCAGTTCTTC.

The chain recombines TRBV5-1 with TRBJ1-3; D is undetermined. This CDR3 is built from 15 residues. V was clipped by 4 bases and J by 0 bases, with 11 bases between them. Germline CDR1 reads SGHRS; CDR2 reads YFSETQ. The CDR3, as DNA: TGCGCCAGCAGCAACACAGTAAGCTCTGGAAACACCATATATTTT. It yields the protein CASSNTVSSGNTIYF.

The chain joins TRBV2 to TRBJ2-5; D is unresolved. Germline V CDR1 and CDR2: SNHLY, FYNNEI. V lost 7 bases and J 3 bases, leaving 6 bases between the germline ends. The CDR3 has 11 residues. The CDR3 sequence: CASTPKETQYF. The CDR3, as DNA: TGTGCCAGCACTCCGAAAGAGACCCAGTACTTC.

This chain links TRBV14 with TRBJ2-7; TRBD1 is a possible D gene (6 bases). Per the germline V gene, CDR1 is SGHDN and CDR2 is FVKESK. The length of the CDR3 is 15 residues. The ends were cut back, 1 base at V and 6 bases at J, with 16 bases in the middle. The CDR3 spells CASSQVPTGKREQYF. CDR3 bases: TGTGCCAGCAGCCAAGTTCCTACAGGGAAGCGCGAGCAGTACTTC.

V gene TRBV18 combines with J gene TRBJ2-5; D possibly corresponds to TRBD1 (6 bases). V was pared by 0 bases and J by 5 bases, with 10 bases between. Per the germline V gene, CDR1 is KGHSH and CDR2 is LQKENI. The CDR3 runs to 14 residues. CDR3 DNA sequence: TGTGCCAGCTCACCACCACAGGGTCGGGAGACCCAGTACTTC. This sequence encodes CASSPPQGRETQYF.

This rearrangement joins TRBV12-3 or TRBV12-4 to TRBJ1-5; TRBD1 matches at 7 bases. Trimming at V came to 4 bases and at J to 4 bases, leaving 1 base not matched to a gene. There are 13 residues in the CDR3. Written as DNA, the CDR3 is TGTGCCAGCAGTTACAGGGGAAATCAGCCCCAGCATTTT. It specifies CASSYRGNQPQHF.

The chain's CDR3 is CASSISTGLGETQYF. DNA of the CDR3: TGTGCCAGCAGTATTTCTACAGGCCTCGGAGAGACCCAGTACTTC. This chain links TRBV27 with TRBJ2-5; TRBD1 might be the D (5 bases). CDR3 size: 15 residues. CDR1 is MNHEY and CDR2 is SMNVEV in the germline V gene (reference sequence). V was cut by 5 bases and J by 4 bases, with 17 bases left in between.

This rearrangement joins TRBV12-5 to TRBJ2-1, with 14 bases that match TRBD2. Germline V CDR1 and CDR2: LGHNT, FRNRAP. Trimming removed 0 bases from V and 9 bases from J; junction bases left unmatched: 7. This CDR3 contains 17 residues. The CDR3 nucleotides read TGTGCTAGTGGTTTGGTATTGGGACTAGCGGGGGTCGGTGAGCAGTTCTTC. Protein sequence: CASGLVLGLAGVGEQFF. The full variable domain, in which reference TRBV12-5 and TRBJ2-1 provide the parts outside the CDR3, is DARVTQTPRHKVTEMGQEVTMRCQPILGHNTVFWYRQTMMQGLELLAYFRNRAPLDDSGMPKDRFSAEMPDATLATLKIQPSEPRDSAVYFCASGLVLGLAGVGEQFFGPGTRLTVL.

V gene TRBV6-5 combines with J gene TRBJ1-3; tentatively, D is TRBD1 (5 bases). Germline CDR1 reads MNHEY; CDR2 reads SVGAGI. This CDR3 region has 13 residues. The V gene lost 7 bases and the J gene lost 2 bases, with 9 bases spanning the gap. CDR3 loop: CASIREAGNTIYF. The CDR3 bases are TGTGCCAGCATCAGGGAAGCTGGAAACACCATATATTTT.

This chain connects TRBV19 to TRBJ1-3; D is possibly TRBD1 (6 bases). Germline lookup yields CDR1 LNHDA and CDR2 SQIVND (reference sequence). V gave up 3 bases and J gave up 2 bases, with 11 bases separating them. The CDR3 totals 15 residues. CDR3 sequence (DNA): TGTGCCAGTAGTATCGACAGGTTCCCTGGAAACACCATATATTTT. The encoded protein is CASSIDRFPGNTIYF.

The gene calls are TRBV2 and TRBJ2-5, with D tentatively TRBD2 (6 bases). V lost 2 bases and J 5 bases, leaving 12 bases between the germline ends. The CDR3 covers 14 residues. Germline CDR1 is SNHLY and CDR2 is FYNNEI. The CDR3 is CASSELAGWETQYF. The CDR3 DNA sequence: TGTGCCAGCAGTGAATTGGCGGGGTGGGAGACCCAGTACTTC.

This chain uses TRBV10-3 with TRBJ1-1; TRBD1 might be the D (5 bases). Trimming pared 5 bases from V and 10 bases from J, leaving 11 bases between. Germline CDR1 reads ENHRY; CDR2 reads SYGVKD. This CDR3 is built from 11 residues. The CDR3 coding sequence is TGTGCCATCAGTCAGCGGGGGACAGCTTTCTTT. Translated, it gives CAISQRGTAFF.

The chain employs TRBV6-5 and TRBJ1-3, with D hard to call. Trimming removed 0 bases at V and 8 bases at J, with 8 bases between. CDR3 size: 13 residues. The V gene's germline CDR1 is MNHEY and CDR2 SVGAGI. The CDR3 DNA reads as TGTGCCAGCAGTTACTCGAGAACAGACACCATATATTTT. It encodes CASSYSRTDTIYF.